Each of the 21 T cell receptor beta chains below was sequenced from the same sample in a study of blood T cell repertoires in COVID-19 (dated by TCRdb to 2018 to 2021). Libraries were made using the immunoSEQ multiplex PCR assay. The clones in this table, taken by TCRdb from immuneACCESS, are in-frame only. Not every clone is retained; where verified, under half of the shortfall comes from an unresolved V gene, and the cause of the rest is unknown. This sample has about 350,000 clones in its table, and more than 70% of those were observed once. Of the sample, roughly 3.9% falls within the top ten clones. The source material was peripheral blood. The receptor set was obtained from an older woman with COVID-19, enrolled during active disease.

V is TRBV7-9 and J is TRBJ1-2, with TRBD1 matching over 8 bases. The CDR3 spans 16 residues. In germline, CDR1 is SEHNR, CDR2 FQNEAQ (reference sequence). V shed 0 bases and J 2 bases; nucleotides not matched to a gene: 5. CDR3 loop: CASSLAGDRGNYGYTF. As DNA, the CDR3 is TGTGCCAGCAGCTTAGCCGGCGACAGGGGAAACTATGGCTACACCTTC.

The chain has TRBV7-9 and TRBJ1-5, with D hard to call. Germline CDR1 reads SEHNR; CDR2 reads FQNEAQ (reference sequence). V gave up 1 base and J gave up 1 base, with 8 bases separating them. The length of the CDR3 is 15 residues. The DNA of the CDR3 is TGTGCCAGCAGCTTAGGATCGGGAAGCAATCAGCCCCAGCATTTT. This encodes CASSLGSGSNQPQHF.

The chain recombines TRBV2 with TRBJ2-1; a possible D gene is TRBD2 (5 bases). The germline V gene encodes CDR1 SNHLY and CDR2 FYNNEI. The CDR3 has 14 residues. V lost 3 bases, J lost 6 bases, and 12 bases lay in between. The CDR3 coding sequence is TGTGCCAGCAGTGAGAGGGCCTACCTCAATGAGCAGTTCTTC. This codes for CASSERAYLNEQFF.

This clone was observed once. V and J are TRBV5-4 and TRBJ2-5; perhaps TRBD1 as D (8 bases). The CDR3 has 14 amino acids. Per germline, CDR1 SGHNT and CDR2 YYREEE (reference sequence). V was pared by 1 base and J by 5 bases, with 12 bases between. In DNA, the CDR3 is TGTGCCAGCAGCTTGAAACAGGGGGGGGAGACCCAGTACTTC. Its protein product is CASSLKQGGETQYF.

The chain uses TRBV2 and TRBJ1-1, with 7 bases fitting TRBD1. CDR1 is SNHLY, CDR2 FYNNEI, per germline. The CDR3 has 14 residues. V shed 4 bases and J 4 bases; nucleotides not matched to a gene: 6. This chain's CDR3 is CASSGTGETTEAFF. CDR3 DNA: TGTGCCAGCAGTGGTACAGGGGAGACCACTGAAGCTTTCTTT.

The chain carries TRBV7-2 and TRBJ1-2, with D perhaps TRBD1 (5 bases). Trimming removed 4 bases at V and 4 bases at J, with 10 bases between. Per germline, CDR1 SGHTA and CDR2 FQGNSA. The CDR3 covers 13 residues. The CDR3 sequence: CASSSGYSYGYTF. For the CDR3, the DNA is TGTGCCAGCAGCTCAGGGTATTCCTATGGCTACACCTTC.

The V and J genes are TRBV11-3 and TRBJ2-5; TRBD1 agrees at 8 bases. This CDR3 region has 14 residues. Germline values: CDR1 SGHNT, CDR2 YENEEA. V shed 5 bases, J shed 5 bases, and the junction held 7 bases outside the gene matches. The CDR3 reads CASSPDRARETQYF. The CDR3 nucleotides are TGTGCCAGCAGCCCGGACAGGGCCAGGGAGACCCAGTACTTC. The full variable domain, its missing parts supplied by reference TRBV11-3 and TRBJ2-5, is EAGVVQSPRYKIIEKKQPVAFWCNPISGHNTLYWYLQNLGQGPELLIRYENEEAVDDSQLPKDRFSAERLKGVDSTLKIQPAELGDSAVYLCASSPDRARETQYFGPGTRLLVL.

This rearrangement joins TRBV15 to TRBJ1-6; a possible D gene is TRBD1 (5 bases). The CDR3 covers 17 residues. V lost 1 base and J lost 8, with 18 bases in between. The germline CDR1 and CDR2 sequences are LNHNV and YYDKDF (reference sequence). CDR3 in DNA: TGTGCCACCAGCAGAGTTCGGGGGGAACCCCTTTATTCACCCCTCCACTTT. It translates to CATSRVRGEPLYSPLHF.

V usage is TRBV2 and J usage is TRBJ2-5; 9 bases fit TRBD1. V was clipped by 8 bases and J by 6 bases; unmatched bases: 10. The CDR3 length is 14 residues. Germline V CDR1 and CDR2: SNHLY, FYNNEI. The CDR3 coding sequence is TGTGCCAGCTCCGGGACAGGGAATGTCAAGACCCAGTACTTC. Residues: CASSGTGNVKTQYF.

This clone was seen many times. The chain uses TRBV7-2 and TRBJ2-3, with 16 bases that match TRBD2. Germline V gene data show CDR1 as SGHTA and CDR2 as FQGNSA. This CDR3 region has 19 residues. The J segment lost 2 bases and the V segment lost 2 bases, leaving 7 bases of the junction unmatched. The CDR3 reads CASSLRGTSGGANTDTQYF. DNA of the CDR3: TGTGCCAGCAGCTTACGCGGGACTAGCGGGGGGGCCAACACAGATACGCAGTATTTT.

CDR3 region: CASSDRTSGVDTQYF. The DNA for the CDR3 is TGCGCCAGCAGTGACCGGACTAGCGGGGTCGATACGCAGTATTTT. The chain uses TRBV10-2 and TRBJ2-3, with TRBD2 matching over 12 bases. V was clipped by 3 bases and J by 6 bases; unmatched bases: 4. Germline CDR1 WSHSY, CDR2 SAAADI. This CDR3 has 15 residues.

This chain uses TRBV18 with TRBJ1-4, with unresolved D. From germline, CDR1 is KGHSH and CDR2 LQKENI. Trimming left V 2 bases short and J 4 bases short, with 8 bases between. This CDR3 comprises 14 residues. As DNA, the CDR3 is TGTGCCAGCTCACCAGGAGTGGGTAATGAAAAACTGTTTTTT. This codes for CASSPGVGNEKLFF.

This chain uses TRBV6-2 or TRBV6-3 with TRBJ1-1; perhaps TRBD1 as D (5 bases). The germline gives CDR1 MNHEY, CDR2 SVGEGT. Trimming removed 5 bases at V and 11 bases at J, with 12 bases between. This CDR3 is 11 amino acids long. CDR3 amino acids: CASSEEGLAFF. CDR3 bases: TGTGCCAGCAGTGAGGAGGGGCTGGCTTTCTTT.

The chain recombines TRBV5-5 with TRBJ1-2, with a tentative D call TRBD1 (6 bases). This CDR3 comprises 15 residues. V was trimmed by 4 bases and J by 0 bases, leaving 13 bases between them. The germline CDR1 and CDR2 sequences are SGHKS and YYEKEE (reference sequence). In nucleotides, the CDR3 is TGTGCCAGCAGCCCGGAATGGACAGCTAACTATGGCTACACCTTC. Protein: CASSPEWTANYGYTF.

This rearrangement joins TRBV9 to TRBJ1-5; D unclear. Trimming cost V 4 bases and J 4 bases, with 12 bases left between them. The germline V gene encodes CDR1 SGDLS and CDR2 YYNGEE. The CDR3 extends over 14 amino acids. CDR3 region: CASSLDTTNQPQHF. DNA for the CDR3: TGTGCCAGCAGCCTAGACACCACGAATCAGCCCCAGCATTTT.

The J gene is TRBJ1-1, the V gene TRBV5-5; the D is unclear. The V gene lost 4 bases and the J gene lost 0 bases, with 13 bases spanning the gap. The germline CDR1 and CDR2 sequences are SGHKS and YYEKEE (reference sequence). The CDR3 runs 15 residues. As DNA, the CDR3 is TGTGCCAGCAGCGCATCCTGGGGAGTGAACACTGAAGCTTTCTTT. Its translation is CASSASWGVNTEAFF.

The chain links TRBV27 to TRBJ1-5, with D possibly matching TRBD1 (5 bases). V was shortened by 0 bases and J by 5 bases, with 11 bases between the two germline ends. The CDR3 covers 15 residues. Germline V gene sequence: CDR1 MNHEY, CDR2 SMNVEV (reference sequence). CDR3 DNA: TGTGCCAGCAGTTTATCGGGGCAGGTATATCAGCCCCAGCATTTT. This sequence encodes CASSLSGQVYQPQHF.

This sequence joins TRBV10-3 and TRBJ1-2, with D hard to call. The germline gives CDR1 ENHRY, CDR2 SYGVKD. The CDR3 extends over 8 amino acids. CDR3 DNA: TGTGACGCGAATGGCTACACCTTC. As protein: CDANGYTF.

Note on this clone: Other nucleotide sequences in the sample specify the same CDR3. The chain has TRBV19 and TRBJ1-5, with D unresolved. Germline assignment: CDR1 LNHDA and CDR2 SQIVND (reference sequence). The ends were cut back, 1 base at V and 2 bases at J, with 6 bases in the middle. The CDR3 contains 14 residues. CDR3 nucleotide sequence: TGTGCCAGTAGTATAGGACGGGGCAATCAGCCCCAGCATTTT. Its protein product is CASSIGRGNQPQHF.

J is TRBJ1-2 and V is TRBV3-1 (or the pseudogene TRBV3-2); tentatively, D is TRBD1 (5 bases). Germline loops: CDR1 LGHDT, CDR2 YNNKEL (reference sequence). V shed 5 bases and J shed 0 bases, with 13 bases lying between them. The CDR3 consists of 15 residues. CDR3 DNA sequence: TGTGCCAGCAGCGACCGACAGCGCACTAACTATGGCTACACCTTC. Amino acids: CASSDRQRTNYGYTF.

The CDR3 DNA follows: TGCGCCAGCCAAGCGGACGGACCTTATAATTCACCCCTCCACTTT. This codes for CASQADGPYNSPLHF. The chain has TRBV5-1 and TRBJ1-6; D remains ambiguous. Germline V gives CDR1 SGHRS, CDR2 YFSETQ. CDR3 length equals 15 residues. Between the trimmed V and J ends, which lost 7 bases and 4 bases, there was a span of 15 bases.